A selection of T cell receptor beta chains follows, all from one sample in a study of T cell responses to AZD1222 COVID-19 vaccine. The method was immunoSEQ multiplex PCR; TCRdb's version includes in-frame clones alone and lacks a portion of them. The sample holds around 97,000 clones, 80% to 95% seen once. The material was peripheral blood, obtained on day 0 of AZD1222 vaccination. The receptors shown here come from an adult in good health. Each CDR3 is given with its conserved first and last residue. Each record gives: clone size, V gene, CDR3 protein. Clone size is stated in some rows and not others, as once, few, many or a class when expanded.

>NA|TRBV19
CASSSGLAGRTQYF
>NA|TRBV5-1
CASRDEAGGDTQYF
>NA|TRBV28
CASIPDRNYGYTF
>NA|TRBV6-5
CASRMDSTDTQYF
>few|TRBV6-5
CASSTDSNQPQHF
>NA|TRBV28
CASSNYGYTF
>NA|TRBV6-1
CASSEVRGETQYF
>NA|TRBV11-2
CASRPYTGELFF
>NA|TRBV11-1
CASSLAEGPGQTYEQYF
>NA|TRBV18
CASSPGTPGEKLFF
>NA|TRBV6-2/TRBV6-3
CASSSTPYGYTF
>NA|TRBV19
CASTPGQGVYTQYF
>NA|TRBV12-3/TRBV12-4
CASSGQNTGELFF
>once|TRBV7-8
CASSLGQINSNQPQHF
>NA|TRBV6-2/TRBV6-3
CASCRGEQETQYF
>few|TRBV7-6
CASSQGTSGGLSEETQYF
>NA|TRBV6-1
CASSEVSTRNQPQHF
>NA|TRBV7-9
CAIPGPYYGYTF
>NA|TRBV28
CASSLLLVVGYNEQFF
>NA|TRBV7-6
CASSLQETQYF
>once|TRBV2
CASSEGGQRNYGYTF
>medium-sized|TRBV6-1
CASSEAGGTGANVLTF
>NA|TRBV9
CASSQGRVWDSPLHF
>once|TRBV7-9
CASSSRGEGETGNTIYF
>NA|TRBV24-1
CATSDSGRGDEQYF
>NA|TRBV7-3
CASSPEQGYGYTF
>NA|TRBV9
CASSQGAHRTAEAFF
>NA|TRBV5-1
CASSFGGRGDSGNTIYF
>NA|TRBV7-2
CASSPPPRTGGLGYTF
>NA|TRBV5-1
CASSLYTQQETQYF
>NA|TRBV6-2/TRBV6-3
CASSYQQGGNQPQHF
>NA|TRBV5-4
CASSQGSRDQYF
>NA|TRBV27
CASSFALAGGGGTDTQYF
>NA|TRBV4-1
CASSQELTGVDYEQYF
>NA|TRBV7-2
CASTPYSYNEQFF
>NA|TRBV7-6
CASSLGGYQETQYF
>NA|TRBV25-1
CASRLAEGPQETQYF
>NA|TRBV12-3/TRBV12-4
CASSLGASGYTF
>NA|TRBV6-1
CASSDTGLLNYEQYF
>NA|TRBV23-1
CASGRRDRRTEAFF
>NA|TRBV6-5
CASSSPIRETQYF
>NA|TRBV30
CACSRLHEQFF
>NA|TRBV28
CASNETPTGADGYTF
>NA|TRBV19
CATRRGGGEKLFF
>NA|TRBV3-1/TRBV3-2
CASSLQMNTEAFF
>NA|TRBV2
CASYREMNTEAFF
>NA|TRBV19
CASSILGRLYGYTF
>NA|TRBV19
CASRQGGTGELFF
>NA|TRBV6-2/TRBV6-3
CASSYRGESYNEQFF
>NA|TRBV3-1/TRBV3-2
CASIPGRAFTTF
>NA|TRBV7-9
CASSIGKSLHF
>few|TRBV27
CASSQVGSSYEQYF
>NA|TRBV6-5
CASRFTTGDGNTIYF
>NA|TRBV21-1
CASPEGVHTEAFF
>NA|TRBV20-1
CSPQQGDEQYF
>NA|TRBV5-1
CASSLTVNTEAFF
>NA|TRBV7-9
CASSLGGGRNSPLHF
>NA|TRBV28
CASSFDRAPLHF
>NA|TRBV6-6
CASSPQGASQPQHF